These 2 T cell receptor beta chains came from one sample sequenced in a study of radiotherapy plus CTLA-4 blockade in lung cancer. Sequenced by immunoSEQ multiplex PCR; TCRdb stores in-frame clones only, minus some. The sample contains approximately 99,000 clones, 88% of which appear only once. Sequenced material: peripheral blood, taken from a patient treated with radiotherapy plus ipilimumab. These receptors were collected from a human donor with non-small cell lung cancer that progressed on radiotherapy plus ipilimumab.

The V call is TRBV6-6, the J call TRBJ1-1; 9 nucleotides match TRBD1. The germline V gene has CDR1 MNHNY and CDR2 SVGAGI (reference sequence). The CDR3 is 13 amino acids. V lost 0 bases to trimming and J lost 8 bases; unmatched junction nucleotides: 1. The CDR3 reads CASSYSGQGEAFF. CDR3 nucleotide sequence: TGTGCCAGCAGTTACTCCGGACAGGGGGAAGCTTTCTTT.

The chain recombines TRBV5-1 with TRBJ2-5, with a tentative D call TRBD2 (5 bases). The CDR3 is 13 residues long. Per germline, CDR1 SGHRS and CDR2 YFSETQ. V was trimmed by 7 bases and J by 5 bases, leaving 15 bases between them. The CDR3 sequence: CASGDPTGETQYF. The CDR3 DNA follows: TGCGCCAGCGGAGACCCAACGGGGGAGACCCAGTACTTC.